The following is a T cell receptor beta chain sequence with its context. The table came from immunoSEQ multiplex PCR; TCRdb's copy has only in-frame clones and leaves some out. This sample has over a million clones; nearly 99% occur once, and the top ten carry 0.4% to 0.45%. This record comes from a study of shared clonotypes between healthy human individuals. Between the trimmed V and J ends, which lost 7 bases and 2 bases, there was a span of 12 bases. Germline-derived CDR1 and CDR2 are SNHLY and FYNNEI. CDR3 size: 13 residues. This TCR was sampled from a man aged 25 to 45 in good health. This chain connects TRBV2 to TRBJ2-7; D is unclear. The sequenced sample was naive CD4+ T cells sorted from blood. The subset is: CD45RA+ positively selected. DNA for the CDR3: TGTGCCAGCACCTACGGGCTAACCTACGAGCAGTACTTC. Translating it yields CASTYGLTYEQYF.